Listed below are T cell receptor beta chains from one sample, sequenced in a study of shared clonotypes between healthy human individuals. Clones were sequenced by immunoSEQ multiplex PCR, and TCRdb holds only the in-frame ones, with some missing. The table includes approximately 700,000 clones, roughly 73% detected once. Sequenced input: memory CD4+ T cells sorted from blood. The receptors derive from a woman under 40 in good health. The CDR3 runs from the conserved cysteine through the conserved F or W. A D gene is named only where the DNA matches it firmly. Size tells how often a clone was seen (once, few, many) or the class of an expanded clone, and some rows leave it out.

clone_size j_call v_call d_call cdr3_nt cdr3_aa
once TRBJ1-2 TRBV25-1 - TGTGCCAGCAGTGATTTCTTTAGGGGCTACACCTTC CASSDFFRGYTF
- TRBJ1-2 TRBV30 - TGTGCCTGGAGAACAGTAATCTATGGCTACACCTTC CAWRTVIYGYTF
- TRBJ2-3 TRBV2 TRBD2 TGTGCCAGCAGTGACAGAGCGGGAGGGGTCACAGATACGCAGTATTTT CASSDRAGGVTDTQYF
- TRBJ1-1 TRBV15 - TGTGCCACCAGCAGTTCAGGGGCTCTAAACACTGAAGCTTTCTTT CATSSSGALNTEAFF
- TRBJ2-5 TRBV2 TRBD1 TGTGCCAGCAGGCCCCGAACAGGGGAAGAGACCCAGTACTTC CASRPRTGEETQYF
- TRBJ1-1 TRBV11-1 - TGTGCCAGCAGCCCGGGCTCGAGGGCCACTGAAGCTTTCTTT CASSPGSRATEAFF
- TRBJ2-2 TRBV7-3 TRBD2 TGTGCCAGCGGCGGAGGGACTAGCGGGAGTTCGGGCGGGGAGCTGTTTTTT CASGGGTSGSSGGELFF
- TRBJ1-3 TRBV5-1 TRBD1 TGCGCCAGCAGCTGGGGGCAGGGGGCATCTGGAAACACCATATATTTT CASSWGQGASGNTIYF
once TRBJ2-5 TRBV13 TRBD2 TGTGCCAGCAGCCCCCGGGGGACTAGCAGGACCCAGTACTTC CASSPRGTSRTQYF
- TRBJ2-5 TRBV5-4 TRBD1 TGTGCCAGCAGTGCTGGACAGGGGATGGGGGAGACCCAGTACTTC CASSAGQGMGETQYF
- TRBJ2-1 TRBV19 - TGTGCCAGTAGCCGCGACCGGCACAATGAGCAGTTCTTC CASSRDRHNEQFF
- TRBJ1-5 TRBV10-2 TRBD1 TGCGCCAGCAGTGAAAACAGGGGAGTGAATCAGCCCCAGCATTTT CASSENRGVNQPQHF
few TRBJ2-2 TRBV25-1 TRBD2 TGTGCCAGCAGTGAATCCCAGCGGGAAGGTACCGGGGAGCTGTTTTTT CASSESQREGTGELFF
- TRBJ2-1 TRBV2 TRBD2 TGTGCCAGCAGGTCACTAGCGGGGAATGAGCAGTTCTTC CASRSLAGNEQFF
- TRBJ2-7 TRBV28 TRBD2 TGTGCCAGCAGTTTGTGGCTAGCGGGAGGCTACGAGCAGTACTTC CASSLWLAGGYEQYF
few TRBJ1-2 TRBV30 - TGTGCCTGGAGCGTGAGTAGCGATGGCTACACCTTC CAWSVSSDGYTF
- TRBJ1-2 TRBV2 - TGTGCCAGCAGTGAGTCGACAGGTCAAGAAAATAACTATGGCTACACCTTC CASSESTGQENNYGYTF
- TRBJ1-2 TRBV14 - TGTGCCAGCAGCCCCGGACTCTTAGGAGCCAGAGTAAGCTATGGCTACACCTTC CASSPGLLGARVSYGYTF
- TRBJ2-5 TRBV10-3 TRBD2 TGTGCCATCAGTGAAGTAGCGGGAGCCCGGGAGACCCAGTACTTC CAISEVAGARETQYF
once TRBJ1-2 TRBV9 - TGTGCCAGCAGCGTTACTACAGGGATTTTAGACTATGGCTACACCTTC CASSVTTGILDYGYTF
- TRBJ1-3 TRBV19 - TGTGCCAGTAGCAGTTTGGTTTCCGGCTCTGGAAACACCATATATTTT CASSSLVSGSGNTIYF
- TRBJ1-1 TRBV7-3 - TGTGCCAGCAGCTTAGGGATTGGTGGGACTGAAGCTTTCTTT CASSLGIGGTEAFF
- TRBJ2-2 TRBV5-1 - TGCGCCAGCAGCTTGGATGGGCAGAACACCGGGGAGCTGTTTTTT CASSLDGQNTGELFF
- TRBJ1-5 TRBV6-6 - TGTGCCAGCAGTTGGGGCAGGAATCAGCCCCAGCATTTT CASSWGRNQPQHF
few TRBJ1-1 TRBV7-9 - TGTGCCAGCAGCCCGACTCCAGGGCTCACTGAAGCTTTCTTT CASSPTPGLTEAFF
- TRBJ1-5 TRBV6-1 - TGTGCCAGCTCGGTCCTTTATAGCAATCAGCCCCAGCATTTT CASSVLYSNQPQHF
- TRBJ2-7 TRBV27 - TGTGCCAGCAGTCCTTCGGGCGGAGAATACGAGCAGTACTTC CASSPSGGEYEQYF
- TRBJ1-1 TRBV30 - TGTGCCTGGAGTCAGAACAGGGTAAACACTGAAGCTTTCTTT CAWSQNRVNTEAFF
- TRBJ1-5 TRBV18 - TGTGCCAGCTCACCAACGGGGGGAAATAGCAATCAGCCCCAGCATTTT CASSPTGGNSNQPQHF
once TRBJ1-5 TRBV2 - TGTGCCAGCAGTGAAGAAAGGGCTCGACAGCCCCAGCATTTT CASSEERARQPQHF
few TRBJ2-1 TRBV7-3 TRBD2 TGTGCCAGCAGCCCGCTAGCGGGAGGCCTCAATGAGCAGTTCTTC CASSPLAGGLNEQFF